This is a list of T cell receptor beta chains from one sample in a study of human T cells and chemical hapten exposure. One entry per CDR3 protein, called by TCRdb with MiXCR from the RACE reads. The top ten clones hold 11% to 15% of a sample with about 51,000 distinct CDR3 sequences, approximately 9.8% of them seen once. This specimen consisted of whole blood, obtained in connection with sensitization to the hapten diphenylcyclopropenone (DPC). These receptors originate from a woman in her thirties or forties with alopecia areata. Some clones in this sample may be carry-over from other donors' samples. Both conserved end residues are part of each CDR3. A D gene is named only where the DNA matches it firmly. Size is omitted from some rows. Given values are once, few, many or a class for expanded clones.

clone_size	v_call	d_call	j_call	cdr3_nt	cdr3_aa
NA	TRBV7-9	TRBD1	TRBJ2-7	TGTGCCAGCAGCCCCAGACAGGGGGCGCGGGAGCAGTACTTC	CASSPRQGAREQYF
many	TRBV11-2	TRBD2	TRBJ2-1	TGTGCCAGCAGCCCCACACTGGGCGGGGGGCCCCACAATGAGCAGTTCTTC	CASSPTLGGGPHNEQFF
NA	TRBV20-1	NA	TRBJ1-6	TGCAGTGCTAGTGACGTAGGACAGAGTAATTCACCCCTCCACTTT	CSASDVGQSNSPLHF
NA	TRBV6-5	NA	TRBJ2-3	TGTGCCAGCAGCAAGCGGGGACAGCTACTTACAGATACGCAGTATTTT	CASSKRGQLLTDTQYF
many	TRBV6-5	NA	TRBJ1-5	TGTGCCAGCAGTCCGGGACGGGTGTGGCCCCAGCATTTT	CASSPGRVWPQHF
NA	TRBV20-1	TRBD2	TRBJ2-7	TGCAGTGCTAGGGGTGGAAGCGGGGGGGACTCCTACGAGCAGTACTTC	CSARGGSGGDSYEQYF
many	TRBV14	NA	TRBJ2-5	TGTGCCAGCAGCCAAGAGACCCAGTACTTC	CASSQETQYF
many	TRBV6-2/TRBV6-3	NA	TRBJ2-7	TGTGCCAGCAGTTACGCGCACGGGGAGTTCGCCTACGAGCAGTACTTC	CASSYAHGEFAYEQYF
NA	TRBV4-3	NA	TRBJ2-3	TGCGCCAGCAGCCAAGATACGGGGGGCACACTAATCACAGATACGCAGTATTTT	CASSQDTGGTLITDTQYF
many	TRBV7-2	NA	TRBJ2-5	TGTGCCAGCAGCTTAGCACAACCAGAGACCCAGTACTTC	CASSLAQPETQYF
many	TRBV5-1	TRBD1	TRBJ2-1	TGCGCCAGCAGCTTAGGGGACAGTGTGGATGAGCAGTTCTTC	CASSLGDSVDEQFF
many	TRBV20-1	NA	TRBJ1-6	TGCAGTGCTAGAGAAGACACCCACTCCATTTCACCCCTCCACTTT	CSAREDTHSISPLHF
many	TRBV13	TRBD1	TRBJ2-2	TGTGCCAGCAGTGTCTTTGGACAGGGGGGAAAAAGCGGGGAGCTGTTTTTT	CASSVFGQGGKSGELFF
many	TRBV5-4	TRBD2	TRBJ2-5	TGTGCCAGCAGCTTGGCGACTAGCCCACTAGAGACCCAGTACTTC	CASSLATSPLETQYF
NA	TRBV6-4	NA	TRBJ1-5	TGTGCCAGCAGTTATTTTCCCAATCAGCCCGAGCATTTT	CASSYFPNQPEHF
many	TRBV7-9	NA	TRBJ2-3	TGTGCCAGCAGCTTTGGCGCGGGGCAGTATTTT	CASSFGAGQYF
many	TRBV7-9	NA	TRBJ2-2	TGTGCCAGCAGCAAGATCACCGGGGAGCTGTTTTTT	CASSKITGELFF
many	TRBV12-3/TRBV12-4	NA	TRBJ2-7	TGTGCCAGCAGGGACGTCGGGTCGAGAGCCGGGGAGCAGTACTTC	CASRDVGSRAGEQYF
NA	TRBV7-8	NA	TRBJ1-5	TGTGCCAGCAGTATTGGGACCGTCGCTAGCAATCAGCCCCAGCATTTT	CASSIGTVASNQPQHF
NA	TRBV5-5	TRBD1	TRBJ1-1	TGTGCCAGCAGCTTCCCGGGGACAGAGCAAAAAGCTTTCTTT	CASSFPGTEQKAFF
NA	TRBV3-1	NA	TRBJ2-1	TGTGCCAGCAGCCAAGATCCCCCTTCTGTGCGGGGGCCCAATGAGCAGTTCTTC	CASSQDPPSVRGPNEQFF
many	TRBV18	NA	TRBJ2-7	TGTGCCAGCTCACCCCAGGGGGGCGAGCAGTACTTC	CASSPQGGEQYF
NA	TRBV5-1	TRBD2	TRBJ2-3	TGCGCCAGCAGCTTGAGGCGGGGGGGCCGAGATACGCAGTATTTT	CASSLRRGGRDTQYF
few	TRBV25-1	NA	TRBJ2-5	TGTGCCAGCAGTGAATATGGGGGGGCGCACCAAGAGACCCAGTACTTC	CASSEYGGAHQETQYF
few	TRBV6-1	NA	TRBJ2-4	TGTGCCAGCCAGAGGGGGACTACCGGGGATTTTCAGTACTTC	CASQRGTTGDFQYF
many	TRBV7-9	TRBD1	TRBJ2-7	TGTGCCAGCTCGGAAGGACAGGGGGTACCCTACGAGCAGTACTTC	CASSEGQGVPYEQYF
NA	TRBV18	NA	TRBJ1-1	TGTGCCAGCTCACCGGACTCAGGGATGGGTGTCACTGAAGCTTTCTTT	CASSPDSGMGVTEAFF
NA	TRBV7-3	NA	TRBJ2-3	TGTGCCAGCAGCTTGGGCGGTACATATACGCAGTATTTT	CASSLGGTYTQYF
few	TRBV29-1	NA	TRBJ2-6	TGCAGCGTTTTCCTCTCTGGGGCCAACGTCCTGACTTTC	CSVFLSGANVLTF
many	TRBV5-4	NA	TRBJ1-3	TGTGCCAGCAGCCCAGGCCCTGGAAACACCATATATTTT	CASSPGPGNTIYF
NA	TRBV4-3	NA	TRBJ1-2	TGCGCCAGCAGCCAAGGAATGTTTGGCTACACCTTC	CASSQGMFGYTF
many	TRBV4-1	NA	TRBJ1-5	TGCGCCAGCAGCCAGCTTACGTATCAGCCCCAGCATTTT	CASSQLTYQPQHF
many	TRBV4-3	NA	TRBJ1-5	TGCGCCAGCAGCCAAGATATCGGGCAGGTCTATAGCAATCAGCCCCAGCATTTT	CASSQDIGQVYSNQPQHF
NA	TRBV6-1	NA	TRBJ1-1	TGTGCCAGCAGTGAAAGTCGACGGTACATGAACACTGAAGCTTTCTTT	CASSESRRYMNTEAFF
NA	TRBV6-2/TRBV6-3	TRBD1	TRBJ2-1	TGTGCCAGCAGATTGACAGGGTCAAATGAGCAGTTCTTC	CASRLTGSNEQFF
NA	TRBV29-1	NA	TRBJ1-2	TGCAGCGTTTCCGGGACAACCGGACTAGATGGCTACACCTTC	CSVSGTTGLDGYTF
NA	TRBV6-1	NA	TRBJ2-6	TGTGCCAGCACCACTCACAAAACTGGGGCCAACGTCCTGACTTTC	CASTTHKTGANVLTF
NA	TRBV24-1	TRBD1	TRBJ2-2	TGTGCCACCAGTGACAAGGACAGGGTGAACACCGGGGAGCTGTTTTTT	CATSDKDRVNTGELFF
NA	TRBV5-1	NA	TRBJ1-5	TGCGCCAGCAGCTTGGATAACGGAAGCAATCAGCCCCAGCATTTT	CASSLDNGSNQPQHF
many	TRBV7-8	NA	TRBJ1-6	TGTGCCAGCGCGGAACAGGACAATTCACCCCTCCACTTT	CASAEQDNSPLHF
many	TRBV2	NA	TRBJ2-7	TGTGCCAGCGGAACGGGCAGTGGCGAGCAGTACTTC	CASGTGSGEQYF
many	TRBV7-2	TRBD1	TRBJ2-5	TGTGCCAGCAGCAACCGGGACAGGGACCAACCGTACTTC	CASSNRDRDQPYF
few	TRBV19	TRBD1	TRBJ2-1	TGTGCCAGTAGTCCCGGGACAGGGGGTTTGACCTACAATGAGCAGTTCTTC	CASSPGTGGLTYNEQFF
many	TRBV12-3/TRBV12-4	NA	TRBJ2-7	TGTGCCAGCAGTTTAGCTGGGGGGACATCCTACGAGCAGTACTTC	CASSLAGGTSYEQYF
many	TRBV18	NA	TRBJ1-4	TGTGCCAGCTCACCGGCAGCAACTAATGAAAAACTGTTTTTT	CASSPAATNEKLFF
many	TRBV5-1	TRBD1	TRBJ1-1	TGCGCCAGCAGCCTGACGCGGACAGGGGGAGAGACTGAAGCTTTCTTT	CASSLTRTGGETEAFF